The 10 T cell receptor beta chains reported below all come from one sample, sequenced in a study of human T cells and chemical hapten exposure. TCRdb recomputed calls from the RACE reads with MiXCR, one row per CDR3 protein. Here the sample spans about 130,000 distinct CDR3 sequences, around 8.2% being singletons. Indicated time point: healthy volunteer bleed at 2 weeks. It was unfractionated whole blood from which total RNA was extracted. Source material: whole blood. The receptors stem from a male donor in good health. Some clones in this sample may be carry-over from other donors' samples.

There are many counts of this clonotype. This chain connects TRBV11-3 to TRBJ2-1, with TRBD2 matching 9 bases. This CDR3 contains 18 residues. J lost 3 bases, V lost 0 bases, and 9 bases had no gene match. In germline, CDR1 is SGHNT, CDR2 YENEEA. Here the CDR3 reads CASSLDQGGTSRYNEQFF. DNA for the CDR3: TGTGCCAGCAGCTTAGATCAAGGAGGGACTAGCCGCTACAATGAGCAGTTCTTC.

This clonotype has a handful of counts. The chain couples TRBV20-1 to TRBJ2-1, with 7 nucleotides matching TRBD2. CDR1 and CDR2 (germline): DFQATT, SNEGSKA (reference sequence). This CDR3 comprises 12 residues. The trim removed 1 base at V and 11 bases at J, leaving 5 bases unmatched. The CDR3 region is CSARVSGEKQFF. CDR3 DNA: TGCAGTGCTAGAGTAAGCGGGGAAAAGCAGTTCTTC.

At least ten counts were recorded for this clonotype. The chain has TRBV12-2 and TRBJ2-3; the table's TRBD2 call for D was not verified on the DNA. TRBV12-2 is recorded as a pseudogene. The CDR3 runs 13 residues. The CDR3: CASRFPRTDTQYF. CDR3 DNA sequence: TGTGCAAGTCGCTTCCCTCGCACAGATACGCAGTATTTT.

This clonotype was observed many times. V gene TRBV6-5 combines with J gene TRBJ2-3; D gene uncertain. The V end lost 6 bases, the J end lost 6 bases, and 13 bases lay between the germline ends. Looked up from germline, CDR1 is MNHEY and CDR2 is SVGAGI. CDR3 size: 13 residues. The DNA for the CDR3 is TGTGCCAGCAGCCCCCTGGCTGCGGATACGCAGTATTTT. This encodes CASSPLAADTQYF.

Only a few counts were recorded for this clonotype. The gene calls are TRBV28 and TRBJ1-5; D call uncertain. Trimming took 5 bases from V and 5 from J, leaving 10 bases between them. Per germline, CDR1 MDHEN and CDR2 SYDVKM. The CDR3 is 13 amino acids. CDR3: CASSPLGYQPQHF. The CDR3 nucleotides are TGTGCCAGCAGTCCTTTGGGGTATCAGCCCCAGCATTTT.

This clonotype showed up many times. The CDR3 is CSGVSQARSKNIQYF. The CDR3 region has the DNA TGCAGTGGGGTCTCACAGGCACGTAGCAAAAACATTCAGTACTTC. The rearrangement joins TRBV20-1 to TRBJ2-4; tentative D call: TRBD1 (5 bases). With 7 bases removed from V and 3 bases from J, the gap between germline ends came to 19 bases. This CDR3 spans 15 amino acids. CDR1 and CDR2 (germline): DFQATT, SNEGSKA (reference sequence).

This clonotype occurred many times. CDR3 sequence: CASSLMYRPQGLGAFF. CDR3 coding DNA: TGTGCCAGCAGCTTAATGTACCGGCCCCAGGGCCTGGGGGCTTTCTTT. The V and J genes are TRBV7-9 and TRBJ1-1, with D possibly matching TRBD1 (5 bases). The CDR3 runs 16 residues. Trimming cost V 2 bases and J 11 bases, with 24 bases left between them. The V gene's germline CDR1 is SEHNR and CDR2 FQNEAQ (reference sequence).

Only a few counts were recorded for this clonotype. This chain connects TRBV4-2 to TRBJ2-5, with 12 bases aligning to TRBD2. The CDR3 runs to 17 residues. Germline V CDR1 and CDR2: LGHNA, YNFKEQ. Trimming cost V 3 bases and J 8 bases; bases outside gene matches: 13. CDR3 bases: TGTGCCAGCAGCCAGACCGGGACTAGCGGGCTTCCAAGAACCCAGTACTTC. This codes for CASSQTGTSGLPRTQYF.

The rearrangement uses TRBV7-9 and TRBJ2-2, with TRBD2 matching over 14 bases. Germline CDR1 reads SEHNR; CDR2 reads FQNEAQ (reference sequence). The ends lost 8 bases at V and 7 bases at J; junction bases unmatched: 9. The CDR3 sequence is 16 residues long. CDR3: CASEGTSGSIGGELFF. The CDR3 DNA is TGTGCCAGCGAAGGGACTAGCGGGAGTATCGGCGGGGAGCTGTTTTTT.

This clonotype was found a few times. The rearrangement links TRBV3-1 to TRBJ2-2; maybe TRBD2 (5 bases). Germline CDR1 reads LGHDT; CDR2 reads YNNKEL (reference sequence). This CDR3 has 17 amino acids. The V end was cut by 7 bases, the J end by 1 base, with 19 bases between. This chain's CDR3 is CASTNTYRGRNTGELFF. CDR3 nucleotides: TGTGCCAGCACCAACACTTACCGGGGTAGGAACACCGGGGAGCTGTTTTTT.